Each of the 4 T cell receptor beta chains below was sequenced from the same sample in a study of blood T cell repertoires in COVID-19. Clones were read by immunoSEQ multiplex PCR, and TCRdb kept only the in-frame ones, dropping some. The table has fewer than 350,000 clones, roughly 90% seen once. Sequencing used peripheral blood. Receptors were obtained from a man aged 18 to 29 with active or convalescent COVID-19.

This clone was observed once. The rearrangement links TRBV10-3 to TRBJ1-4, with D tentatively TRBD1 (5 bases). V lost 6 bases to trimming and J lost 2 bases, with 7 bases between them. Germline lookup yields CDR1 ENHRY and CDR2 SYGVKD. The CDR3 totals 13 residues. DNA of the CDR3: TGTGCCATCAGACAGGCCACTAATGAAAAACTGTTTTTT. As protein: CAIRQATNEKLFF.

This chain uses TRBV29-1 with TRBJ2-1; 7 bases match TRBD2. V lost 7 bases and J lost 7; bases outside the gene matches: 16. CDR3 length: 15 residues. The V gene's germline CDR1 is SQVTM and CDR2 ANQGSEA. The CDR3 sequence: CSAEGVWGGQNEQFF. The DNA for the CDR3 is TGCAGCGCCGAAGGGGTTTGGGGGGGTCAAAATGAGCAGTTCTTC.

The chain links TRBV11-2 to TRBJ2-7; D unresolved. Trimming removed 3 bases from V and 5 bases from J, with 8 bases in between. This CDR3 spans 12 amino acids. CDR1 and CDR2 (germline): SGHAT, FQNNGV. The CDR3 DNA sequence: TGTGCCAGCAGCTTTGCCCAGGACGAGCAGTACTTC. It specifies CASSFAQDEQYF.

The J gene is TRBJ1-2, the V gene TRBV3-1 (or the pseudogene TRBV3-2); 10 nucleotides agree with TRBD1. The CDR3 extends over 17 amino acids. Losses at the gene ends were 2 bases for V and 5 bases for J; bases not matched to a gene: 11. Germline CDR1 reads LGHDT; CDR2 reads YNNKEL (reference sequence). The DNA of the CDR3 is TGTGCCAGCAGCCAAAAGGGAGGGGACAGGGGTGAATATGGCTACACCTTC. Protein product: CASSQKGGDRGEYGYTF.